This T cell receptor beta chain is drawn from a study of tissue T cells after allogeneic stem cell transplantation. Germline V CDR1 and CDR2: KGHPV, FQNQEV (reference sequence). The V and J ends lost 6 bases and 6 bases respectively, with 9 bases between them. This CDR3 region has 13 residues. As to time point: mouse harvest day 7 after allogeneic transplant. Mouse grafts combined 10^7 T-cell-depleted bone marrow cells with 10^6 splenic CD5+ T cells. This clone was counted a single time. Mouse names are used for the genes. Read data end 1 residue before the CDR3 end; the end is taken from the germline J gene. Clones were sequenced by immunoSEQ multiplex PCR, and TCRdb holds only the in-frame ones, with some missing. The data contain 7,500 to 9,500 clones, over 40% of them singletons.

The receptor was isolated from a female BALB/c mouse given C57BL/6 T cells with graft-versus-host disease after an allogeneic hematopoietic cell transplant. The sequenced material came from gut tissue. J is TRBJ1-6 and V is TRBV26; D perhaps matches TRBD1 (6 bases). TRBJ1-6 is annotated as an ORF whose role is uncertain. CDR3 bases read: TGTGCCAGCAGGGACAGATTTAATTCGCCCCTCTAC. It encodes CASRDRFNSPLY. The whole CDR3 protein reads CASRDRFNSPLYF.